The 27 T cell receptor beta chains in this list originate from one sample, sequenced in a study of T cells after yellow fever vaccination. One entry per CDR3 protein, called by TCRdb with MiXCR from the 5' RACE reads. The sample records roughly 190,000 distinct CDR3 sequences, approximately 11% being singletons. Material: CD8+ T cells sorted from PBMCs, obtained 15 days after the yellow fever booster vaccination. The receptors shown here come from a man younger than 30 who received the YFV17D yellow fever vaccine.

The sample holds a few counts of this clonotype. The rearrangement joins TRBV11-2 to TRBJ2-7; possible D gene TRBD2, 5 bases. Germline V gene sequence: CDR1 SGHAT, CDR2 FQNNGV. V was shortened by 8 bases and J by 5 bases, with 19 bases between the two germline ends. This CDR3 is built from 14 residues. This CDR3 is CASFTPFGGHEQYF. The DNA for the CDR3 is TGTGCCAGCTTTACACCGTTCGGAGGCCACGAGCAGTACTTC.

This clonotype showed up just a few times. The V and J genes are TRBV3-1 and TRBJ2-3; 10 nucleotides match TRBD2. The CDR3 is 17 amino acids. Germline-derived CDR1 and CDR2 are LGHDT and YNNKEL (reference sequence). V shed 0 bases and J 11 bases; nucleotides not matched to a gene: 14. CDR3 nucleotide sequence: TGTGCCAGCAGCCAAGACCCCCTAGCGGGGGTCAAGGAGGTGCAGTATTTT. Translated, it gives CASSQDPLAGVKEVQYF.

The table lists this clonotype with a few counts. The chain has TRBV6-5 and TRBJ2-7; TRBD1 is a possible D gene (5 bases). V lost 5 bases, J lost 0 bases, and 11 bases lay in between. Germline V gene lookup returns CDR1 MNHEY and CDR2 SVGAGI. This CDR3 comprises 14 residues. CDR3 protein: CASSLLDSSYEQYF. CDR3 in DNA: TGTGCCAGCAGTCTCCTTGACAGCTCCTACGAGCAGTACTTC.

The chain carries TRBV27 and TRBJ2-2; a possible D gene is TRBD2 (5 bases). The CDR3 covers 13 residues. V was trimmed by 7 bases and J by 2 bases, leaving 8 bases between them. From germline, CDR1 is MNHEY and CDR2 SMNVEV (reference sequence). CDR3 region: CASNGVNTGELFF. DNA of the CDR3: TGTGCCAGCAACGGGGTTAACACCGGGGAGCTGTTTTTT.

The gene calls are TRBV5-6 and TRBJ2-7; D is ambiguous. The CDR3 extends over 14 amino acids. The V end lost 3 bases, the J end lost 3 bases, and 13 bases lay between the germline ends. Germline V lookup: CDR1 SGHDT, CDR2 YYEEEE. This chain's CDR3 is CASSSTLTRYEQYF. The CDR3 nucleotides are TGTGCCAGCAGCTCGACATTAACCCGCTACGAGCAGTACTTC.

The J gene is TRBJ2-3, the V gene TRBV28; the D gene is possibly TRBD2 (6 bases). Trimming shortened V by 8 bases and J by 2 bases, and 20 bases separated the two germline ends. CDR1 is MDHEN, CDR2 SYDVKM, per germline. CDR3 size: 16 residues. This CDR3 is CASAPLGGVFTDTQYF. The CDR3 coding sequence is TGTGCCAGCGCTCCGTTGGGCGGGGTGTTCACAGATACGCAGTATTTT.

The chain joins TRBV23-1 to TRBJ2-7, with 7 bases matching TRBD1. TRBV23-1 is classed as an ORF, of uncertain function. The CDR3 has 13 residues. Trimming removed 6 bases from V and 6 bases from J; junction bases left unmatched: 8. The CDR3 sequence: CASRRDSPGEQYV. The CDR3 DNA follows: TGCGCCAGCAGACGGGACAGCCCGGGCGAGCAGTACGTC.

V is TRBV14 and J is TRBJ2-7; the D gene is possibly TRBD1 (5 bases). CDR1 is SGHDN and CDR2 is FVKESK in the germline V gene. The CDR3 contains 15 residues. Trimming shortened V by 0 bases and J by 0 bases, and 9 bases separated the two germline ends. The CDR3 bases are TGTGCCAGCAGCCAAGAATGGGGCAGCTCCTACGAGCAGTACTTC. Translating it yields CASSQEWGSSYEQYF.

This clonotype was detected many times. The gene calls are TRBV12-3 or TRBV12-4 and TRBJ2-7; 10 bases are shared with TRBD1. The CDR3 has 15 amino acids. The trim removed 6 bases at V and 1 base at J, leaving 6 bases unmatched. For the CDR3, the DNA is TGTGCCAGCAGCTTCGGGACAGGGGTATCCTACGAGCAGTACTTC. It yields the protein CASSFGTGVSYEQYF.

The chain joins TRBV15 to TRBJ2-3, with TRBD1 identical over 8 bases. CDR3 length equals 14 residues. With V trimmed by 4 bases and J by 5 bases, 5 bases remained unmatched. Germline-derived CDR1 and CDR2 are LNHNV and YYDKDF (reference sequence). In DNA, the CDR3 is TGTGCCACCAGCACAGACAGGGGTCAAGATACGCAGTATTTT. As protein: CATSTDRGQDTQYF.

This clonotype was counted between two and nine times. V is TRBV4-2 and J is TRBJ1-2, with D hard to call. The germline gives CDR1 LGHNA, CDR2 YNFKEQ. Trimming stripped 0 bases from V and 4 bases from J, with 12 bases between. The CDR3 is 15 residues long. The CDR3 reads CASSQDIENLYGYTF. In DNA, the CDR3 is TGTGCCAGCAGCCAAGATATCGAGAACCTCTATGGCTACACCTTC.

This rearrangement joins TRBV23-1 to TRBJ1-1; D not certain. TRBV23-1 is identified as an open reading frame with a role that is uncertain. The V gene lost 5 bases and the J gene lost 0 bases, with 10 bases spanning the gap. CDR3 length: 14 residues. The CDR3 protein is CASSFQDVNTEAFF. The CDR3 nucleotides are TGCGCCAGCAGTTTTCAGGACGTGAACACTGAAGCTTTCTTT.

This clonotype occurred a few times. The chain is built from TRBV7-3 and TRBJ1-1; the D gene is possibly TRBD1 (5 bases). Germline V gene lookup returns CDR1 SGHTA and CDR2 FQGTGA. V lost 6 bases, J lost 3 bases, and 17 bases lay in between. The CDR3 contains 15 residues. The CDR3 protein is CASSSGTPGYTEAFF. The CDR3 nucleotides read TGTGCCAGCAGTTCCGGGACCCCGGGGTACACTGAAGCTTTCTTT. Using reference TRBV7-3 and TRBJ1-1 for the parts outside the CDR3, the full variable domain is GAGVSQTPSNKVTEKGKYVELRCDPISGHTALYWYRQSLGQGPEFLIYFQGTGAADDSGLPNDRFFAVRPEGSVSTLKIQRTERGDSAVYLCASSSGTPGYTEAFFGQGTRLTVV.

There are many counts of this clonotype. The CDR3 spells CASSPVAADEQFF. CDR3 coding DNA: TGCGCCAGCAGCCCAGTCGCCGCTGATGAGCAGTTCTTC. The V and J genes are TRBV4-3 and TRBJ2-1; D unresolved. Deletions cut 4 bases from V and 8 bases from J, with 12 bases between. The CDR3 is 13 amino acids. Per the germline V gene, CDR1 is LGHNA and CDR2 is YSLEER.

The J gene is TRBJ2-5, the V gene TRBV19; 10 nucleotides agree with TRBD1. This CDR3 comprises 14 residues. J was trimmed by 2 bases and V by 8 bases; bases with no gene match: 5. Germline lookup yields CDR1 LNHDA and CDR2 SQIVND (reference sequence). This CDR3 is CASRDRGAQETQYF. The CDR3 nucleotides read TGTGCCAGTCGGGACAGGGGAGCTCAAGAGACCCAGTACTTC.

CDR3 amino acids: CSAWGRSYEQYF. The CDR3 region has the DNA TGCAGTGCATGGGGGCGGTCCTACGAGCAGTACTTC. This chain uses TRBV20-1 with TRBJ2-7; D is possibly TRBD1 (6 bases). Looked up from germline, CDR1 is DFQATT and CDR2 is SNEGSKA (reference sequence). Trimming pared 6 bases from V and 1 base from J, leaving 10 bases between. The CDR3 covers 12 residues.

In its sample, this clonotype was seen a few times. The chain carries TRBV12-3 or TRBV12-4 and TRBJ2-7; TRBD1 matches 9 bases. With 5 bases clipped from V and 5 bases from J, the junction kept 10 bases outside the gene matches. The CDR3 runs 15 residues. DNA of the CDR3: TGTGCCAGCAGTCCGCCGGACAGGGGAATAGACGAGCAGTACTTC. Its protein product is CASSPPDRGIDEQYF.

This clonotype appeared a few times. The rearrangement links TRBV29-1 to TRBJ2-2, with D possibly being TRBD1 (6 bases). The CDR3 runs to 13 residues. Deletions cut 6 bases from V and 0 bases from J, with 8 bases between. The V gene's germline CDR1 is SQVTM and CDR2 ANQGSEA. The CDR3: CSVGTSNTGELFF. The CDR3 DNA is TGCAGCGTAGGGACATCGAACACCGGGGAGCTGTTTTTT.

By share, this clonotype counts as medium-sized. The V gene is TRBV6-1, the J gene TRBJ1-2, with D possibly matching TRBD1 (6 bases). V lost 6 bases to trimming and J lost 6 bases, with 11 bases between them. CDR3 length equals 12 residues. Per germline, CDR1 MNHNS and CDR2 SASEGT. CDR3 loop: CASREGGHGYTF. The CDR3 region has the DNA TGTGCCAGCAGAGAGGGGGGACATGGCTACACCTTC.

V gene TRBV20-1 combines with J gene TRBJ2-1, with D unclear. This CDR3 has 13 amino acids. The germline gives CDR1 DFQATT, CDR2 SNEGSKA (reference sequence). Trimming stripped 3 bases from V and 0 bases from J, with 6 bases between. The CDR3 spells CSARNGSYNEQFF. CDR3 sequence (DNA): TGCAGTGCTAGGAACGGCTCCTACAATGAGCAGTTCTTC.

The gene calls are TRBV28 and TRBJ1-6; a weak D match, TRBD1 (5 bases). This CDR3 is 16 amino acids long. V shed 8 bases and J shed 0 bases, with 14 bases lying between them. Germline assignment: CDR1 MDHEN and CDR2 SYDVKM. The CDR3 protein is CASDGGIPSYNSPLHF. The CDR3 nucleotides are TGTGCCAGCGATGGGGGAATCCCCTCCTATAATTCACCCCTCCACTTT.

This clonotype came up many times. V gene TRBV5-1 combines with J gene TRBJ2-7; 8 positions match TRBD2. Germline V CDR1 and CDR2: SGHRS, YFSETQ. With 4 bases clipped from V and 3 bases from J, the junction kept 9 bases outside the gene matches. The CDR3 is 15 amino acids. In nucleotides, the CDR3 is TGCGCCAGCAGCACGGGGGAGCGGGGGCTCTACGAGCAGTACTTC. Amino acid sequence: CASSTGERGLYEQYF.

The chain couples TRBV15 to TRBJ2-1; D uncertain. Trimming took off 4 bases at V and 6 bases at J, with 10 bases between the two ends. This CDR3 has 13 amino acids. From germline, CDR1 is LNHNV and CDR2 YYDKDF (reference sequence). The CDR3 DNA is TGTGCCACCAGCACCGGACGGAGCAATGAGCAGTTCTTC. Translating gives CATSTGRSNEQFF. The full variable domain, rest sourced from reference TRBV15 and TRBJ2-1, is DAMVIQNPRYQVTQFGKPVTLSCSQTLNHNVMYWYQQKSSQAPKLLFHYYDKDFNNEADTPDNFQSRRPNTSFCFLDIRSPGLGDTAMYLCATSTGRSNEQFFGPGTRLTVL.

This clonotype was recorded many times. The CDR3 is CASSLTPQGPKALEQYF. As DNA, the CDR3 is TGCGCCAGCAGCTTGACCCCACAGGGCCCGAAGGCCCTCGAGCAGTACTTC. The J gene is TRBJ2-7, the V gene TRBV5-1; perhaps TRBD1 as D (6 bases). Germline V lookup: CDR1 SGHRS, CDR2 YFSETQ. This CDR3 comprises 17 residues. Trimming removed 1 base at V and 6 bases at J, with 23 bases between.

This clonotype showed up many times. The CDR3 DNA sequence: TGTGCCAGCAGTTATACGGGCTTCGAGCAGTACTTC. This translates into CASSYTGFEQYF. The genes are TRBV6-2 or TRBV6-3 and TRBJ2-7, with D unclear. The ends were cut back, 3 bases at V and 6 bases at J, with 9 bases in the middle. This CDR3 is built from 12 residues. Germline lookup yields CDR1 MNHEY and CDR2 SVGEGT.

This chain connects TRBV4-2 to TRBJ2-5; 7 bases align to TRBD1. Germline CDR1 is LGHNA and CDR2 is YNFKEQ. Trimming cost V 1 base and J 4 bases; bases outside gene matches: 3. This CDR3 contains 14 residues. The CDR3 DNA reads as TGTGCCAGCAGCCAAGTTCCAGGGGGAGAGACCCAGTACTTC. Its protein product is CASSQVPGGETQYF.

In its sample, this clonotype was seen a few times. The chain employs TRBV7-3 and TRBJ2-1, with D perhaps matching TRBD2 (5 bases). The V end was cut by 3 bases, the J end by 10 bases, with 16 bases between. This CDR3 is 14 amino acids long. The V gene's germline CDR1 is SGHTA and CDR2 FQGTGA. CDR3 in DNA: TGTGCCAGCAGCTTGACCGGCCAAGAGCGGGAGCAGTTCTTC. Amino acids: CASSLTGQEREQFF.